Described below is a single TCR beta chain sequence and its context. One entry per CDR3 protein, called by TCRdb with MiXCR from the 5' RACE reads. Counted here are 500,000 to 650,000 distinct CDR3 sequences, about a sixth occurring once; the ten biggest clones make up 17%. This record belongs to a study of T cells after yellow fever vaccination. Trimming took off 6 bases at V and 0 bases at J, with 8 bases between the two ends. The CDR3 totals 13 residues. Per germline, CDR1 MNHNS and CDR2 SASEGT. This TCR came from a man aged 18-30 years who received the YFV17D yellow fever vaccine. This sample comprised PBMCs, obtained around 5 days after the first yellow fever vaccination. The genes are TRBV6-1 and TRBJ2-5, with D tentatively TRBD1 or TRBD2 (5 bases each). The CDR3 reads CASRGRNQETQYF. CDR3 nucleotide sequence: TGTGCCAGCAGGGGACGGAACCAAGAGACCCAGTACTTC.